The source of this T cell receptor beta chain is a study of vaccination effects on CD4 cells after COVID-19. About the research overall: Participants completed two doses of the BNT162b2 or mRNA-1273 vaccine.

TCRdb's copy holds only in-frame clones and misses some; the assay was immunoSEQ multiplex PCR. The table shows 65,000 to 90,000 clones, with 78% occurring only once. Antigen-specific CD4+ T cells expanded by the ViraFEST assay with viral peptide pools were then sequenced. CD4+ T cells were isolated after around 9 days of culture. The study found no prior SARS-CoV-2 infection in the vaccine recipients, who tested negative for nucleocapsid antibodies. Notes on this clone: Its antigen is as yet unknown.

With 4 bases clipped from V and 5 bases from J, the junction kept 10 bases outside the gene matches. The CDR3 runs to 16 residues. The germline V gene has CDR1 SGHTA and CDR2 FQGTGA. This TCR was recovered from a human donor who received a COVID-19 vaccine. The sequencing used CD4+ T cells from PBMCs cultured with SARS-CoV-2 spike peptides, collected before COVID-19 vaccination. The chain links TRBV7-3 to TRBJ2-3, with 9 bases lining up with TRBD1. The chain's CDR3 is CASSYSRDRVKDTQYF. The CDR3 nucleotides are TGTGCCAGCAGCTATTCCAGGGACAGGGTGAAAGATACGCAGTATTTT.